The T cell receptor beta chain under discussion was sequenced for a study of cytomegalovirus exposure and HLA in healthy donors (dated by TCRdb to the late 2010s). The study in broad terms: An earlier analysis of under 600 of the donors reported more than 250 Gb of sequence data and around 120 million unique TCR beta sequences from about 200 million T cells. An early release covering just under 650 HLA-typed donors comprised roughly 300 gigabases of sequencing data and 85 million or so unique TCR sequences. Of the approximately 400 genotyped donors, approximately 82% fell in the genetic ancestry cluster associated with self-reported Caucasian donors. The aim of the study was to test whether cataloging public T cell receptors could identify signatures of past pathogen exposure. The study used immunosequencing to profile the T cell repertoires of under 700 subjects and linked those repertoires to cytomegalovirus serostatus. Along with the approximately 650-subject first cohort, a separate validation cohort of some 130 different subjects was used. To predict cytomegalovirus infection status, the study combined high-throughput TCR immunosequencing, statistical association of individual TCRs with disease status, and machine learning. A later analysis re-analyzed previously published TCR beta repertoires from roughly 690 donors and added high-resolution HLA genotyping to study TCR occurrence patterns. Rather than using new phenotypic data, the later analysis identified candidate immune exposures from TCR beta sequences and from how often those sequences occurred across donors. An earlier analysis of roughly 600 of the donors used high-throughput TCR beta sequencing to judge whether each TCR beta V gene segment behaved as functional or pseudogenic. Donor age, sex, ethnicity and CMV serostatus were compiled together with the repertoire data. A later genetic analysis used genome-wide SNP genotypes for about three fifths of the 666 donors, treating that subset as a discovery cohort. All discovery cohort repertoires had been generated using a single sequencing platform. HLA typing included class I and class II loci at four-digit resolution. Typing coverage varied by locus: roughly 629-630 donors for A, B, C, DRB1 and DQB1; under 550 for DQA1; approximately 570 for DPA1; approximately 450 for DPB1. Because of strong linkage in the cohort, roughly five DR-DQ haplotypes were treated as single units for association and clustering. Among some 410 genotyped donors of the cohort, an average of 235,054 unique TCR beta nucleotide sequences were sequenced per donor, 15% to 20% of them non-productive. The paper's findings and limits, for the study overall: Sequencing depth was assumed to be roughly uniform across donors in the presence/absence analyses, though that assumption may not hold. In both the original and validation cohorts, the classifier was reported to diagnose cytomegalovirus status with high specificity and sensitivity. Most CMV-associated TCR beta chains appeared to be HLA-restricted in a later analysis, and the HLA associations seemed to be driven largely by CMV exposure. Linkage disequilibrium might explain the correlated functional status among segregating V segments, but an unknown experimental factor could not be excluded. In a later analysis, some 17,000 TCR beta sequences were associated with specific HLA alleles at a false discovery rate of 0.05. A cluster of highly shared sequence variants was judged likely to represent a technical artifact of the sequencing pipeline. A later analysis found that HLA-associated TCR beta chains were more clonally expanded and had lower generation probabilities than equally common non-associated chains. The 87-base-pair reads could not distinguish some IMGT-functional V segments, including TRBV6-2 and TRBV6-3, so those segments were excluded. A later analysis found that TCR association rates varied across HLA loci, with DRB1 alleles showing the most associated TCRs and HLA-C alleles the fewest. While some public TCRs were present in many individuals, most TCR sequences turned up only very rarely across donors. The only immune exposure information available for the cohort was CMV serostatus. An association between a missense DCLRE1C variant and V-gene and J-gene trimming of TCR beta chains was found in a later genetic analysis and replicated in an independent cohort. Because HLA typing was unavailable for some donors at each locus, only the typed subset was used in association tests. A later analysis reported that several top co-occurrence clusters appeared linked to parvovirus B19, influenza, CMV and Epstein-Barr virus. In a later genetic analysis, fewer N-insertions in productive TCRs were reported among donors in an Asian-associated ancestry cluster than the approximately 710-donor mean. Because counts were too low, about 15 rarely observed V segments, including chromosome 9 orphons, were left out of the earlier analysis of 500 to 750 of the donors. The authors suggested that the approach could potentially be extended to other disease states and immunological phenotypes. Strong co-occurrence of HLA alleles, especially DR and DQ, made assigning TCR associations to individual alleles difficult. This cohort had only TCR beta chains sequenced, and the lack of alpha or paired-chain data limited which features could be detected. A further reported finding was that TCR beta sequences accurately predicted the HLA-A and HLA-B alleles for most subjects in the first cohort. The study gave a list of around 170 TCR beta chains associated with cytomegalovirus. In vitro tests confirmed that a few of the cytomegalovirus-associated TCR beta chains recognize cytomegalovirus antigens. An earlier analysis of approximately 530 of the donors showed that most TCR beta V segments appeared in productive rearrangements either about 87% or about 30% of the time, which broadly matched IMGT annotations.

Libraries were made using the immunoSEQ multiplex PCR assay. The multiplex PCR relied on a mix of 60 forward primers for TCR Vbeta segments and 13 reverse primers for TCR Jbeta segments. A multiplex PCR assay on genomic DNA amplified the CDR3 region of rearranged TCR beta genes. The Illumina HiSeq System was used to sequence the amplified TCR beta libraries as 87-base-pair reads. The original methods were these. In a later analysis, some 80 million unique TCR beta chains were counted across the 650 to 700 repertoires, and roughly 11 million of these chains were shared by at least two donors. To remove PCR and sequencing errors, raw reads were error-corrected and collapsed into unique sequences using a nearest-neighbor algorithm that merged closely related sequences. Alignment of CDR3 sequences to IMGT reference sequences was used to assign V, D and J gene segments. For a sequence to be retained, at least a six-nucleotide match to both a V gene segment and a J gene segment was required. Rearrangements were classified as productive when the CDR3 lacked stop codons and remained in frame with V and J, and all other rearrangements were classified as non-productive. Following IMGT convention, CDR3 was defined as the stretch from the second conserved V-encoded cysteine to the conserved J-encoded phenylalanine. The earlier analysis of about 560 of the donors excluded any sequence lacking an unambiguous match to a single V gene segment. An earlier analysis of approximately 590 of the donors classified V segments as functional when productive rearrangements were above 56.7% and as segregating when the standard deviation between donors was above 5%. A statistical classification framework was built for diagnosing cytomegalovirus status from the catalog of TCR beta chain sequences. In a later analysis, V and J genes were assigned by comparing TCR nucleotide sequences against IMGT/GENE-DB human TR gene sequences. In a later analysis, CDR3 sequences and most-parsimonious VDJ recombination scenarios were assigned using the TCRdist pipeline. A later analysis defined each TCR beta chain by its CDR3 amino acid sequence plus V-gene family, and excluded reads lacking a unique V-gene family. In a later analysis, 450 to 600 highly shared, low-generation-probability nucleotide sequences were removed to address suspected cross-contamination and a sequencing artifact. In a later analysis, a clonal expansion index was calculated for each public chain from normalized within-repertoire ranks of inferred template counts. A later analysis computed generation probabilities with a VDJ recombination model fitted to out-of-frame rearrangements, and checked the results against IGoR. A later analysis scored TCR-TCR, TCR-HLA and TCR-CMV co-occurrence with hypergeometric tests, applying a repertoire-size bias correction to TCR pairs. A later analysis estimated false discovery rates by permuting HLA or CMV assignments 20 times. In a later analysis, co-occurring TCRs were grouped using DBSCAN, with TCRdist sequence similarity added in when clustering inside HLA-allele-positive subsets. Repertoires with fewer than 30,000 or more than 120,000 public chains were left out of co-occurrence clustering, as were five repertoires with anomalous nucleotide sharing. This immuneACCESS table, as held by TCRdb, lists in-frame sequences with V and J called but not all clones. Of the missing ones, under half trace to an unresolved V gene in checked studies; the others have no known cause. D and trimming come from the DNA, and the V and J calls and clone size come from that table. The sample table shows roughly 160,000 clones, and more than 80% are seen once. Approximately 7% of the sample is in the top ten clones.

The cohort consisted of 666 healthy bone marrow donors. At the time of sampling, all cohort members were nominally healthy, though unrecorded immune exposures were likely present. The donor was CMV seropositive and was included in the group of 250 to 300 seropositive cohort members. Every donor gave a peripheral blood sample, and the peripheral blood mononuclear cells from that sample were used for TCR beta sequencing. Genomic DNA was extracted from the blood cell samples with the Qiagen DNeasy Blood Extraction Kit. The CDR3 goes from the cysteine to the phenylalanine over 15 residues. The read is trimmed to its CDR3 DNA, 45 bases read in frame from base 1. The junction carries 10 bases between V and J, which are trimmed by 3 bases and 4 bases respectively. The germline V gene sets CDR1 to MDHEN and CDR2 to SYDVKM. To note about this clone: Which antigen it targets is not known. It has no much larger one-base neighbor in the sample; base qualities were not kept.

Sequenced input: PBMCs. This receptor was obtained from a young woman in good health and CMV-seropositive. Recombination joined TRBV28 with TRBJ2-6, with a tentative D gene TRBD2 over 6 matching bases. The bases read TGTGCCAGCAGTTTCGGGGGTGCCGGGGCCAACGTCCTGACTTTC. It specifies CASSFGGAGANVLTF.